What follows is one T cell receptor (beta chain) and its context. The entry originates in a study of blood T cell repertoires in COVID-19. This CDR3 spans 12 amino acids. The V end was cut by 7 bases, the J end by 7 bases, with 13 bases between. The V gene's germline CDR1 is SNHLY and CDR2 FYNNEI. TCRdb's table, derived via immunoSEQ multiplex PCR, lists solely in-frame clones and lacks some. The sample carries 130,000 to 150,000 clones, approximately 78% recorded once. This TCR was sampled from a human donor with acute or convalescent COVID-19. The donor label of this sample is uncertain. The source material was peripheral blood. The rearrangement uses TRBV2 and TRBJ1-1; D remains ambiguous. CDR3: CASMIAAREAFF. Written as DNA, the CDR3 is TGTGCCAGCATGATCGCGGCACGTGAAGCTTTCTTT.